A single TCR beta chain is shown here with its context. The antigen is not known. The sample belongs to a study of CXCR3-negative and CXCR3-positive naive CD8 T cells. Study conclusions and caveats: Across naive subsets, surface CD5 expression was comparable, and TCR strength was inferred from properties of the TRB CDR3.

CD45RO-CCR7+CD27+CD95- expression identified naive CD8+ T cells. The TRB libraries of cDNA were built by UMI-labeled 5' RACE. From its re-call of the 5' RACE reads, TCRdb lists each CDR3 protein once, without DNA. Its listing shows some 130,000 distinct CDR3 sequences. CDR1 SGHTA and CDR2 FQGNSA come from the germline V gene. The CDR3 length is 12 residues. The sequence came from a human donor in good health. Some clones in this sample may be carry-over from other donors' samples. Material: naive CXCR3- CD8+ T cells from blood. As to subset: CD45RO-CCR7+CD27+CD95- naive CD8+ T cells lacking CXCR3 (TNR3-). J is TRBJ2-1 and V is TRBV7-2; TCRdb's assignment of TRBD2 cannot be checked, as there is no DNA. The CDR3 spells CASSPGTSGGAF.